This T cell receptor (beta chain) was obtained from a study of Ad26.COV2.S vaccination and SARS-CoV-2 variants. The study, taken as a whole, reports: The placebo group had lower spike-specific TCR breadth than the vaccine recipients did.

Trimming removed 1 base from V and 2 bases from J, with 12 bases in between. The CDR3 sequence is 16 residues long. CDR1 and CDR2 (germline): LGHNA, YNFKEQ. Treatment noted: 19 received Ad26.COV2.S at low or high dose, single or two shots; 5 received placebo; per-sample allocation not given. Specimen acquisition occurred on day 63 following the initial vaccine or placebo injection. Generated by immunoSEQ multiplex PCR, the TCRdb table keeps only in-frame clones and is missing some. In the table there are roughly 700,000 clones, 70% to 90% of which are singletons. To note about this clone: The antigen is unknown.

Sequenced material: peripheral blood, taken in a trial of Ad26.COV2.S vaccine versus placebo. The V call is TRBV4-2, the J call TRBJ1-3; D remains unclear. The receptor was isolated from a person aged 18-65 years who received the Ad26.COV2.S COVID-19 vaccine or a placebo. The CDR3 loop is CASSQGSGGPGNTIYF. CDR3 nucleotides: TGTGCCAGCAGCCAAGGGTCAGGAGGTCCTGGAAACACCATATATTTT.